The 32 T cell receptor beta chains in this list originate from one sample, sequenced in a study of cytomegalovirus exposure and HLA in healthy donors. Both 60 Vbeta primers and 13 Jbeta primers went into the PCR. Sequencing used immunoSEQ multiplex PCR; TCRdb keeps in-frame clones, though not all of them. The sample lists under 200,000 clones; around 80% were seen once. The sample consisted of PBMCs. The receptors shown here come from a human donor in good health.

A single count supports this clone. The rearrangement uses TRBV9 and TRBJ1-2; TRBD1 matches 7 bases. V lost 1 base, J lost 6 bases, and 6 bases stayed unmatched. The CDR3 runs 14 residues. Germline V CDR1 and CDR2: SGDLS, YYNGEE. The CDR3 DNA follows: TGTGCCAGCAGCGTACAAGGGACAGCGGATGGCTACACCTTC. The encoded protein is CASSVQGTADGYTF.

In its sample, this clone was seen once. The rearrangement links TRBV2 to TRBJ1-1; D is unclear. The germline V gene encodes CDR1 SNHLY and CDR2 FYNNEI. Trimming took off 1 base at V and 0 bases at J, with 12 bases between the two ends. The CDR3 is 16 residues long. This CDR3 reads CASSEDRVQLNTEAFF. DNA for the CDR3: TGTGCCAGCAGTGAAGACCGAGTACAGCTGAACACTGAAGCTTTCTTT.

This clone was counted only a few times. The chain employs TRBV4-1 and TRBJ1-5; 7 bases align to TRBD1. This CDR3 has 15 amino acids. V dropped 4 bases and J dropped 11; count of bases not matched to a gene: 14. Germline V lookup: CDR1 MGHRA, CDR2 YSYEKL. CDR3 in amino acids: CASSPLWDSDASQHF. For the CDR3, the DNA is TGCGCCAGCAGCCCGCTCTGGGACAGCGACGCCTCCCAGCATTTT.

The rearrangement links TRBV15 to TRBJ1-2; D remains unclear. Trimming took off 0 bases at V and 6 bases at J, with 11 bases between the two ends. The CDR3 totals 14 residues. In germline, CDR1 is LNHNV, CDR2 YYDKDF (reference sequence). Written as DNA, the CDR3 is TGTGCCACCAGCAGAGATTACTCCACTGATGGCTACACCTTC. It codes for CATSRDYSTDGYTF.

This chain uses TRBV9 with TRBJ1-2, with 7 bases aligning to TRBD1. Germline V gene lookup returns CDR1 SGDLS and CDR2 YYNGEE. This CDR3 is built from 15 residues. The V segment lost 1 base and the J segment 2 bases; nucleotides outside the gene matches: 5. CDR3 amino acids: CASSVQGVVNYGYTF. For the CDR3, the DNA is TGTGCCAGCAGCGTACAGGGGGTGGTAAACTATGGCTACACCTTC.

This clone was seen more than once but under ten times. V is TRBV6-5 and J is TRBJ1-2, with a tentative D call TRBD1 (5 bases). Germline assignment: CDR1 MNHEY and CDR2 SVGAGI. Trimming left V 2 bases short and J 8 bases short, with 15 bases between. This CDR3 comprises 14 residues. The CDR3 spells CASSYVGHRCGYTF. Written as DNA, the CDR3 is TGTGCCAGCAGTTACGTAGGACATCGTTGCGGCTACACCTTC.

V is TRBV11-2 and J is TRBJ2-6, with D possibly being TRBD2 (6 bases). The CDR3 runs 16 residues. Germline V gene sequence: CDR1 SGHAT, CDR2 FQNNGV. V lost 1 base and J lost 0, with 7 bases in between. CDR3 bases: TGTGCCAGCAGCTTAGTCGGGGGCTCTGGGGCCAACGTCCTGACTTTC. Its protein is CASSLVGGSGANVLTF.

V gene TRBV5-1 combines with J gene TRBJ2-1, with 8 bases that match TRBD1. V lost 0 bases, J lost 4 bases, and 3 bases stayed unmatched. The germline V gene encodes CDR1 SGHRS and CDR2 YFSETQ. This CDR3 region has 15 residues. The CDR3 reads CASSLGDRRYNEQFF. As DNA, the CDR3 is TGCGCCAGCAGCTTGGGGGACAGGAGATACAATGAGCAGTTCTTC.

This rearrangement joins TRBV5-6 to TRBJ2-7, with 8 bases aligning to TRBD2. V was pared by 4 bases and J by 4 bases, with 16 bases of the junction left unmatched. Germline CDR1 and CDR2: SGHDT and YYEEEE. The CDR3 totals 17 residues. CDR3 in DNA: TGTGCCAGCAGCGCCCTGGGTGGCGGGGGGCCCTATTACGAGCAGTACTTC. Amino acids: CASSALGGGGPYYEQYF.

As DNA, the CDR3 is TGTGCCATCAGTATTAGCGGGGCCAGCACAGATACGCAGTATTTT. The encoded protein is CAISISGASTDTQYF. V and J are TRBV10-3 and TRBJ2-3; TRBD2 matches at 8 bases. Germline V gene data show CDR1 as ENHRY and CDR2 as SYGVKD. Trimming at V came to 5 bases and at J to 0 bases, leaving 4 bases not matched to a gene. The CDR3 runs 15 residues.

The CDR3 here is CASSAQDRTDTQYF. The CDR3 DNA reads as TGTGCCAGCAGCGCCCAAGACAGGACCGATACGCAGTATTTT. The chain employs TRBV5-4 and TRBJ2-3; D is perhaps TRBD1 (6 bases). The V gene's germline CDR1 is SGHNT and CDR2 YYREEE (reference sequence). Trimming removed 4 bases at V and 6 bases at J, with 15 bases between. There are 14 residues in the CDR3.

V and J are TRBV10-3 and TRBJ2-3; 10 bases are shared with TRBD2. This CDR3 spans 13 amino acids. V was pared by 8 bases and J by 5 bases, with 4 bases of the junction left unmatched. Germline CDR1 and CDR2: ENHRY and SYGVKD. The CDR3 loop is CAIAGTSVDTQYF. The CDR3 nucleotides are TGTGCCATCGCCGGGACTAGCGTAGATACGCAGTATTTT.

The chain combines TRBV5-6 with TRBJ2-4; TRBD2 is a possible D gene (6 bases). The CDR3 runs 16 residues. The V end lost 0 bases, the J end lost 0 bases, and 10 bases lay between the germline ends. CDR1 and CDR2 (germline): SGHDT, YYEEEE. This CDR3 is CASSLDRGRAKNIQYF. Written as DNA, the CDR3 is TGTGCCAGCAGCTTGGATCGGGGGAGAGCCAAAAACATTCAGTACTTC.

The chain has TRBV19 and TRBJ1-2, with D hard to call. Germline V lookup: CDR1 LNHDA, CDR2 SQIVND (reference sequence). The CDR3 consists of 15 residues. The V end lost 3 bases, the J end lost 5 bases, and 16 bases lay between the germline ends. This CDR3 reads CASSIAGVYGYGYTF. In DNA, the CDR3 is TGTGCCAGTAGTATCGCCGGGGTGTATGGGTATGGCTACACCTTC.

The chain links TRBV7-8 to TRBJ2-5; 9 bases align to TRBD1. This CDR3 comprises 16 residues. Trimming removed 2 bases from V and 5 bases from J; junction bases left unmatched: 9. From germline, CDR1 is SGHVS and CDR2 FQNEAQ. The CDR3 DNA reads as TGTGCCAGCAGCTTATACCGGGACAGGGCATGGGAGACCCAGTACTTC. Its translation is CASSLYRDRAWETQYF. Full variable domain (outside the CDR3, taken from reference TRBV7-8 and TRBJ2-5): GAGVSQSPRYKVAKRGQDVALRCDPISGHVSLFWYQQALGQGPEFLTYFQNEAQLDKSGLPSDRFFAERPEGSVSTLKIQRTQQEDSAVYLCASSLYRDRAWETQYFGPGTRLLVL.

This sequence joins TRBV9 and TRBJ1-3; maybe TRBD1 (5 bases). CDR1 and CDR2 from the germline V gene are SGDLS and YYNGEE. Trimming removed 4 bases at V and 3 bases at J, with 11 bases between. The CDR3 spans 14 residues. The CDR3 here is CASSPQGGGNTIYF. CDR3 sequence (DNA): TGTGCCAGCAGCCCCCAGGGAGGTGGAAACACCATATATTTT.

The V and J genes are TRBV13 and TRBJ2-1, with 9 positions matching TRBD2. This CDR3 is built from 15 residues. With V trimmed by 6 bases and J by 5 bases, 8 bases remained unmatched. Looked up from germline, CDR1 is PRHDT and CDR2 is FYEKMQ (reference sequence). The CDR3 protein is CASRQGLATDNEQFF. In DNA form, the CDR3 reads TGTGCCAGCAGACAAGGACTAGCGACTGACAATGAGCAGTTCTTC.

This sequence joins TRBV11-2 and TRBJ2-1, with 8 bases lining up with TRBD2. Trimming took 6 bases from V and 2 from J; bases not matched to a gene: 9. CDR1 and CDR2 from the germline V gene are SGHAT and FQNNGV. The CDR3 totals 16 residues. This CDR3 is CASSQVAGKTYNEQFF. In DNA form, the CDR3 reads TGTGCCAGCAGTCAAGTAGCGGGGAAGACCTACAATGAGCAGTTCTTC.

The CDR3 nucleotides read TGTGCCAGCAGCTTTCTGGACTATCCCCAAGAGACCCAGTACTTC. Translation gives CASSFLDYPQETQYF. The V call is TRBV11-1, the J call TRBJ2-5, with TRBD2 as a possible D gene (6 bases). Trimming stripped 3 bases from V and 1 base from J, with 12 bases between. The germline gives CDR1 SGHAT, CDR2 FQDESV (reference sequence). The CDR3 runs to 15 residues.

The sample holds one count of this clone. The chain combines TRBV27 with TRBJ2-4, with a tentative D call TRBD1 (5 bases). Germline V lookup: CDR1 MNHEY, CDR2 SMNVEV (reference sequence). The CDR3 contains 14 residues. Deletions cut 4 bases from V and 1 base from J, with 8 bases between. The CDR3 DNA is TGTGCCAGCAGTTCCCCAGGGGCCAAAAACATTCAGTACTTC. Translating gives CASSSPGAKNIQYF.

The rearrangement uses TRBV2 and TRBJ2-5; 7 positions match TRBD2. In germline, CDR1 is SNHLY, CDR2 FYNNEI. The CDR3 is 12 residues long. The junction had 4 bases not matched to a gene; V was cut back by 8 bases and J by 4 bases. DNA of the CDR3: TGTGCCAGCTACGGCGGGGGAGAGACCCAGTACTTC. Its protein product is CASYGGGETQYF.

The chain uses TRBV6-5 and TRBJ2-2; D is unclear. Germline V lookup: CDR1 MNHEY, CDR2 SVGAGI. The length of the CDR3 is 13 residues. Trimming took off 11 bases at V and 3 bases at J, with 13 bases between the two ends. CDR3 loop: CAAIDNDTGELFF. CDR3 DNA: TGTGCCGCCATCGACAACGACACCGGGGAGCTGTTTTTT.

This rearrangement joins TRBV7-9 to TRBJ1-1, with D perhaps TRBD1 (6 bases). The CDR3 has 15 residues. V dropped 6 bases and J dropped 1 base, with 15 bases sitting between them. Per the germline V gene, CDR1 is SEHNR and CDR2 is FQNEAQ (reference sequence). The DNA of the CDR3 is TGTGCCAGCAGTTTAACTGGACAGAGGAACACTGAAGCTTTCTTT. Its translation is CASSLTGQRNTEAFF.

The rearrangement uses TRBV7-9 and TRBJ2-5; a possible D gene is TRBD2 (5 bases). The V gene lost 4 bases and the J gene lost 7 bases, with 7 bases spanning the gap. CDR1 is SEHNR and CDR2 is FQNEAQ in the germline V gene (reference sequence). This CDR3 has 11 amino acids. Here the CDR3 DNA reads TGTGCCAGCAGCTCACGGGGGACCCAGTACTTC. This sequence encodes CASSSRGTQYF.

The chain recombines TRBV11-2 with TRBJ1-6; 10 positions match TRBD1. The CDR3 extends over 14 amino acids. Germline assignment: CDR1 SGHAT and CDR2 FQNNGV. The V and J ends lost 4 bases and 9 bases, in that order; junction bases with no gene match: 3. CDR3 nucleotide sequence: TGTGCCAGCAGCTCCCGGGACAGGGGTTCACCCCTCCACTTT. It is translated as CASSSRDRGSPLHF.

A remark on this clone: At the DNA level, this CDR3 is encoded by other sequences in the same sample as well. J is TRBJ1-4 and V is TRBV7-2, with 8 nucleotides matching TRBD1. The CDR3 consists of 14 residues. Per germline, CDR1 SGHTA and CDR2 FQGNSA. V was pared by 5 bases and J by 8 bases, with 7 bases of the junction left unmatched. In DNA form, the CDR3 reads TGTGCCAGCAGCCCCGGACAGGGAAGGGAAAAACTGTTTTTT. Protein product: CASSPGQGREKLFF.

This clone was counted between two and nine times. This chain joins TRBV6-5 and TRBJ2-7, with 7 bases matching TRBD1. The length of the CDR3 is 15 residues. V trimming: 2 bases; J trimming: 0 bases; junction bases outside the gene matches: 4. The V gene's germline CDR1 is MNHEY and CDR2 SVGAGI. The CDR3 bases are TGTGCCAGCAGTTACGACAGGGAGAGCTCCTACGAGCAGTACTTC. This codes for CASSYDRESSYEQYF.

V is TRBV9 and J is TRBJ2-1, with 9 bases that match TRBD2. This CDR3 has 16 amino acids. Trimming took 3 bases from V and 5 from J; bases not matched to a gene: 9. Germline lookup yields CDR1 SGDLS and CDR2 YYNGEE. CDR3 residues: CASSDSLAGRNNEQFF. The DNA of the CDR3 is TGTGCCAGCAGCGACTCCCTAGCGGGGCGGAACAATGAGCAGTTCTTC.

The chain has TRBV7-9 and TRBJ2-1, with TRBD2 matching over 7 bases. The germline V gene encodes CDR1 SEHNR and CDR2 FQNEAQ (reference sequence). The CDR3 consists of 16 residues. The V gene end was trimmed by 5 bases and the J gene end by 3 bases; junction bases not matched to a gene: 10. Written as DNA, the CDR3 is TGTGCCAGCAGCCGAACTAAGGCTAGCGGCTACAATGAGCAGTTCTTC. Translated, it gives CASSRTKASGYNEQFF.

The chain couples TRBV27 to TRBJ2-3; 11 positions agree with TRBD2. V dropped 5 bases and J dropped 3; count of bases not matched to a gene: 7. The CDR3 length is 16 residues. Germline lookup yields CDR1 MNHEY and CDR2 SMNVEV (reference sequence). The CDR3 sequence is CASSPVAGGSTDTQYF. The CDR3 DNA is TGTGCCAGCAGTCCTGTAGCGGGGGGGTCGACAGATACGCAGTATTTT.

This chain links TRBV2 with TRBJ1-1; possible D gene TRBD1, 6 bases. The CDR3 sequence is 11 residues long. Germline CDR1 and CDR2: SNHLY and FYNNEI. V shed 9 bases and J shed 7 bases, with 12 bases lying between them. The CDR3 here is CASVTGYEAFF. As DNA, the CDR3 is TGTGCCAGTGTAACAGGGTATGAAGCTTTCTTT. The variable domain in full, with the rest retrieved from reference TRBV2 and TRBJ1-1, is EPEVTQTPSHQVTQMGQEVILRCVPISNHLYFYWYRQILGQKVEFLVSFYNNEISEKSEIFDDQFSVERPDGSNFTLKIRSTKLEDSAMYFCASVTGYEAFFGQGTRLTVV.

The rearrangement links TRBV6-6 to TRBJ1-5; D not resolved. V lost 2 bases and J 8 bases, leaving 13 bases between the germline ends. Germline CDR1 is MNHNY and CDR2 is SVGAGI (reference sequence). The CDR3 has 14 amino acids. The CDR3 sequence: CASSYSRLVEPQHF. In DNA, the CDR3 is TGTGCCAGCAGTTACAGCAGGTTGGTGGAGCCCCAGCATTTT.